This paragraph reports one T cell receptor (beta chain). This clone was observed a single time. What this receptor recognizes is not known. No base quality information exists; no much larger clone differs at one position. Using the deep immunoSEQ assay, multiplex PCR amplified TCR CDR3 regions from genomic DNA. For each cell subset, the extracted genomic DNA was distributed evenly across all wells of several immunoSEQ 96-well plates, and each plate served as one replicate. For sorted subsets, about 200 ng genomic DNA, equal to some 30,000 T cell genomes, was loaded into each replicate PCR. Purified libraries were quantified with a Qubit 3.0 fluorometer, sized on a Bioanalyzer 2100, and re-quantified with the KAPA Library Quantification kit. A separate single-read 150-cycle Illumina NextSeq 550 flow cell was used to sequence each immunoSEQ 96-well plate. The study's processing was this. The immunoSEQ output contained only junctional sequences without quality scores, so filtering could not match that applied to full-length reads. To assign V/J genes and CDR3, sequences were annotated using PyIR, a Python wrapper for IgBLAST v1.9, with IMGT germline references. Reads were removed for weak V/J assignments (E-value above 1e-6), missing CDR3, stop codons, out-of-frame junctions, or ambiguous translated residues. V3J clonotypes were defined by identical inferred V gene, J gene, and CDR3 amino acid sequence. Percentage overlap between repertoires was computed as shared unique clonotypes divided by the size of the smaller repertoire. RTK rarefaction, the Chao1 estimator, and Recon v2.1 estimates of unobserved clonotypes were used to assess repertoire richness. Generation probabilities were computed with OLGA for all TCRbeta clonotypes obtained by the gDNA method from several donors. The table comes from immuneACCESS by way of TCRdb, which keeps in-frame sequences with V and J called. Part of the clones is missing from these tables; in studies checked, under half for an unresolved V gene and the rest for unknown reasons. That table furnishes V, J and clone size, whereas the DNA furnished D and trimming. Across this sample there are approximately 2,000,000 clones, with about 94% seen only once. Together, the top ten hold around 1.7% of the sample.

CD8 naive samples consisted of CD45RO-negative cells that were positively selected for CCR7, yielding a CD45RA+CCR7+ population without TemRA cells. Healthy HIV-negative adults with no recently reported acute infections or vaccinations were included as donors. All donors were Caucasian adults living in Nashville, Tennessee, USA. Blood was collected by leukapheresis, and PBMCs were isolated by Ficoll-Histopaque density gradient centrifugation and then cryopreserved in liquid nitrogen vapor phase. Analytical flow cytometry was used to check the purity and quantity of every magnetically sorted T cell population. Each sorted fraction had its genomic DNA isolated and then quantified by UV absorbance on a Nanodrop 2000c. This entry is derived from a study of shared clonotypes between healthy human individuals (dated by TCRdb to 2018 to 2020). Notes on the research overall: A few men and a couple of women, aged 18 to 49 years, made up the cohort. To increase sequencing depth and limit assay-specific biases, TCR repertoire library preparation and sequencing were carried out by different laboratories using diverse techniques. Each donor's leukapheresis produced roughly between about 0.8 and 10 billion PBMCs. For each donor, three plates each were used for CD4 naive and CD4 memory, two plates were used for CD8 naive, and one plate was used for CD8 memory. The study deeply sequenced blood TCR repertoires of roughly five healthy adults to estimate repertoire size and the extent of clonotype sharing between individuals.

The CDR3, cysteine through phenylalanine, is 15 amino acids long. Left in the record is the CDR3 DNA by itself, 45 bases read in frame from the first base. The germline V gene provides CDR1 SGHTS and CDR2 YDEGEE. Here V drops 4 bases and J drops 1 base, and the junction holds 2 bases not matched to any gene. What the authors observed across the whole study: Estimated clonotype richness was generally larger for naive than for memory subsets. When four donors were compared, the shared fraction of clonotypes was 5% to 6.5% for naive CD4, 3.5% to 4% for naive CD8, roughly 2.5% for memory CD4, and 0.4% for memory CD8. Pairwise subsampling led to the expectation that sequencing depth would affect the degree of clonotype sharing among donors. Even with the large sequencing depth, rarefaction of the sorted-subset datasets indicated that sequencing was incomplete. Sampling was restricted to blood, and TCR repertoires in tissue are likely to differ from TCR repertoires in blood. Clonotypes shared by all four sorted-subset donors showed higher generation probabilities than non-shared clonotypes. Because the study included only a small number of donors, the genetic and exposure-history diversity represented was limited.

In this chain, TRBV5-8 is recombined with TRBJ2-1, with TRBD1 identical over 10 junction bases. The clonotype comes from a man aged 18 to 35 in good health. Some clones in this sample may be carry-over from other donors' samples. The sequenced sample consisted of naive CD8+ T cells from PBMCs. In light of the paper, this sample's cell subset or site label describes: CD45RA+CCR7+. The CDR3 amino acid sequence is: CASSRDRGSYNEQFF. DNA sequence: TGTGCCAGCAGCCGGGACAGGGGATCCTACAATGAGCAGTTCTTC.